This T cell receptor beta chain was identified in a study of metastatic and nonmetastatic thyroid tumors. At the level of the study: Repertoires were compared across blood and tumor or nodule tissue from malignant and benign thyroid patients. Study-wide results and limits: As reported, TCR beta diversity in blood and tumor was significantly higher in malignant thyroid tumors than in benign nodules.

As handled by the study authors: A classifier of distant metastasis in papillary thyroid cancer was built from CDR3 differences (across clinicopathological groups). Through MiXCR, TCRdb re-clonotyped the PCR reads. The V and J calls reflect TCRdb's pipeline rather than the authors' work. This table has about 14,000 clones, around 4% appearing once. This clone rates as medium-sized. Its antigen is not identified. The entire patient cohort was treatment-naive prior to thyroid surgery. The length of the CDR3 is 11 residues. In germline, CDR1 is MGHDK, CDR2 SYGVNS. Between the trimmed V and J ends, which lost 8 bases and 7 bases, there was a span of 11 bases.

This TCR derives from a female donor with papillary thyroid cancer or a benign thyroid nodule (not recorded which). Some clones in this sample may be carry-over from other donors' samples. Sequenced sample: tumor tissue. The V and J genes are TRBV25-1 and TRBJ1-1, with D maybe TRBD1 (6 bases). CDR3: CASSFRGEAFF. The CDR3 bases are TGTGCCAGCTCCTTCAGGGGTGAAGCTTTCTTT.